The T cell receptor beta chain described here comes from a study of beta chain features in type 1 diabetes. Study results and limitations: Moderate yet significant TCRB CDR3 shortening was seen in Type 1 diabetes patients in all four CD4+ subsets.

V shed 5 bases, J shed 0 bases, and the junction held 5 bases outside the gene matches. The CDR3 consists of 17 residues. Germline V gene lookup returns CDR1 WNHNN and CDR2 SYGVQD (reference sequence). The sample holds a few counts of this clone. The target antigen is unknown. TCRB transcripts that were expressed got sequenced, as all of the isolated RNA had been reverse transcribed. Data came from immunoSEQ multiplex PCR; TCRdb stores just in-frame clones and leaves some out. The data contain under 300,000 clones, approximately 13% of them seen just once; the ten biggest clones take up approximately 0.02%.

What was sequenced was naive CD4+ T cells from blood. The sequence was obtained from a young man with type 1 diabetes. The V call is TRBV10-1, the J call TRBJ2-3; TRBD2 agrees at 13 bases. As DNA, the CDR3 is TGCGCCAGCAGTAGGACTAGCGGGGGCCCAAGCACAGATACGCAGTATTTT. Amino acids: CASSRTSGGPSTDTQYF.